The subject of this entry is one T cell receptor beta chain. The data were obtained in a study of T cell responses to AZD1222 COVID-19 vaccine. The V end lost 3 bases, the J end lost 2 bases, and 11 bases lay between the germline ends. Germline V CDR1 and CDR2: LNHDA, SQIVND (reference sequence). The CDR3 consists of 15 residues. Profiling relied on immunoSEQ multiplex PCR, and the TCRdb table lists in-frame clones only, not all of them. The table shows some 170,000 clones, with approximately 88% occurring only once. This chain uses TRBV19 with TRBJ2-1; no firm D call. This TCR came from an adult in good health. The source was peripheral blood, collected on day 0 of AZD1222 vaccination. CDR3: CASSIDQLPYNEQFF. Written as DNA, the CDR3 is TGTGCCAGTAGTATTGACCAGCTTCCCTACAATGAGCAGTTCTTC.